Listed below are T cell receptor beta chains from one sample, sequenced in a study of blood T cell repertoires in COVID-19. Repertoires were generated with immunoSEQ multiplex PCR, while TCRdb's copy carries only in-frame clones and drops some. The sample gives 120,000 to 150,000 clones, about 86% of which show up once; roughly 7.3% is in the top ten. The sample consisted of peripheral blood. All receptors come from a human donor in a cohort sampled during active COVID-19. Each CDR3 is given with its conserved first and last residue. A D gene is named only where the DNA matches it firmly. The size field is filled for only some rows; it gives once, few, many or a size class.

clone size,V gene,D gene,J gene,CDR3 protein,CDR3 DNA
.,TRBV11-3,TRBD2,TRBJ2-5,CASSSAGTSRQETQYF,TGTGCCAGCAGCTCCGCCGGGACTAGCAGACAAGAGACCCAGTACTTC
.,TRBV12-3/TRBV12-4,TRBD1,TRBJ1-1,CASSGVQGAHAFF,TGTGCCAGCAGTGGGGTTCAGGGGGCGCATGCTTTCTTT
few,TRBV5-1,.,TRBJ2-7,CASSLKLAGEQYF,TGCGCCAGCAGCTTAAAGCTAGCAGGCGAGCAGTACTTC
.,TRBV6-4,.,TRBJ2-3,CASSDSHSTDTQYF,TGTGCCAGCAGTGACTCCCATAGCACAGATACGCAGTATTTT
.,TRBV18,.,TRBJ2-7,CASSPPIRGYEQYF,TGTGCCAGCTCACCACCGATCAGGGGCTACGAGCAGTACTTC
.,TRBV12-3/TRBV12-4,TRBD1,TRBJ2-7,CASSPQGNEQYF,TGTGCCAGCAGCCCACAGGGGAACGAGCAGTACTTC
.,TRBV5-1,TRBD2,TRBJ2-5,CASSRGLAGTKETQYF,TGCGCCAGCAGCAGGGGACTAGCGGGGACCAAAGAGACCCAGTACTTC
.,TRBV12-3/TRBV12-4,TRBD1,TRBJ2-7,CASSLRGSGGQYF,TGTGCCAGCAGTTTAAGGGGGTCAGGGGGGCAGTACTTC
.,TRBV5-1,TRBD1,TRBJ1-4,CASSLTGEPGKLFF,TGCGCCAGCAGCTTGACAGGGGAACCTGGAAAACTGTTTTTT
.,TRBV7-3,.,TRBJ2-7,CASSLTGGYEQYF,TGTGCCAGCAGCTTAACCGGAGGATACGAGCAGTACTTC
.,TRBV2,.,TRBJ2-2,CASSTGFSTGELFF,TGTGCCAGCAGTACAGGGTTCAGCACCGGGGAGCTGTTTTTT
.,TRBV4-2,.,TRBJ1-2,CASSSGGQAQVYGYTF,TGTGCCAGCAGCAGCGGGGGGCAGGCCCAGGTTTATGGCTACACCTTC
.,TRBV6-5,.,TRBJ1-3,CAIGLGSGNTIYF,TGTGCCATCGGGTTGGGCTCTGGAAACACCATATATTTT
.,TRBV7-2,TRBD2,TRBJ2-5,CASSFQRGRQETQYF,TGTGCCAGCAGCTTCCAGCGGGGAAGGCAAGAGACCCAGTACTTC
.,TRBV4-2,TRBD2,TRBJ2-2,CASSQVHRAGVNTGELFF,TGTGCCAGCAGCCAAGTGCATCGAGCGGGGGTTAACACCGGGGAGCTGTTTTTT
.,TRBV7-9,TRBD1,TRBJ1-6,CASSPRTGSSYNSPLHF,TGTGCCAGCAGCCCACGGACAGGGAGCTCCTATAATTCACCCCTCCACTTT
.,TRBV7-2,TRBD2,TRBJ2-3,CASTYPSGGARADTQYF,TGTGCCAGCACTTACCCTAGCGGGGGGGCCAGAGCAGATACGCAGTATTTT
.,TRBV19,.,TRBJ1-1,CASSMQGPRDTEAFF,TGTGCCAGTAGTATGCAGGGCCCCCGGGACACTGAAGCTTTCTTT
.,TRBV4-1,.,TRBJ2-5,CASSPEGGGQETQYF,TGCGCCAGCAGCCCCGAAGGCGGCGGTCAAGAGACCCAGTACTTC
.,TRBV25-1,.,TRBJ1-1,CASTSRAGFTEAFF,TGTGCCAGCACTTCTCGTGCGGGTTTCACTGAAGCTTTCTTT
.,TRBV6-5,TRBD1,TRBJ1-1,CASRKDRVNTEAFF,TGTGCCAGCAGGAAAGACAGGGTCAACACTGAAGCTTTCTTT
.,TRBV29-1,.,TRBJ2-7,CSATVAGVQYF,TGCAGCGCCACGGTGGCAGGGGTGCAGTACTTC
many,TRBV11-2,.,TRBJ2-7,CASSHRVHEQYF,TGTGCCAGCAGCCACAGGGTCCACGAGCAGTACTTC
.,TRBV7-3,TRBD2,TRBJ2-1,CASSRGGGDEQFF,TGTGCCAGCAGCCGCGGGGGTGGGGATGAGCAGTTCTTC
.,TRBV5-4,.,TRBJ1-1,CASRLGISGNTEAFF,TGTGCCAGCAGGCTTGGTATTTCGGGAAACACTGAAGCTTTCTTT
.,TRBV6-5,.,TRBJ1-3,CASRNFNSGNTIYF,TGTGCCAGCAGGAACTTTAACTCTGGAAACACCATATATTTT
.,TRBV3-1/TRBV3-2,.,TRBJ1-3,CASSQVGLSGNTIYF,TGTGCCAGCAGCCAAGTTGGCCTCTCTGGAAACACCATATATTTT
.,TRBV18,.,TRBJ2-5,CASSLQGGETQYF,TGTGCCAGCTCACTACAGGGAGGGGAGACCCAGTACTTC
.,TRBV10-2,TRBD1,TRBJ2-3,CASRGDRASTDTQYF,TGCGCCAGCAGGGGGGACAGAGCTAGCACAGATACGCAGTATTTT
.,TRBV9,.,TRBJ2-7,CASSVEEGLYEQYF,TGTGCCAGCAGCGTAGAGGAGGGTCTCTACGAGCAGTACTTC
.,TRBV5-1,.,TRBJ2-7,CASSLGGQGSGHEQYF,TGCGCCAGCAGCTTGGGAGGCCAGGGCTCCGGGCACGAGCAGTACTTC
.,TRBV5-1,TRBD2,TRBJ2-7,CASSGGGRSYEQYF,TGCGCCAGCAGCGGGGGGGGACGGTCCTACGAGCAGTACTTC
.,TRBV7-9,.,TRBJ1-1,CASSRTRGNTEAFF,TGTGCCAGCAGCCGGACCAGGGGGAACACTGAAGCTTTCTTT
.,TRBV19,.,TRBJ2-5,CASSQSPRTQYF,TGTGCCAGTAGCCAGTCTCCCAGGACCCAGTACTTC
few,TRBV11-2,TRBD1,TRBJ1-1,CASRQRDRGRNTEAFF,TGTGCCAGCCGCCAGAGAGACAGGGGTAGGAACACTGAAGCTTTCTTT
.,TRBV5-4,.,TRBJ1-4,CASSNPTKEKLFF,TGTGCCAGCAGCAATCCAACTAAGGAAAAACTGTTTTTT
.,TRBV15,.,TRBJ1-2,CATSTRSSNYGYTF,TGTGCCACCAGCACGCGGTCTTCCAACTATGGCTACACCTTC
once,TRBV6-6,TRBD2,TRBJ2-3,CASSLLAGGTDTQYF,TGTGCCAGCAGTCTACTAGCGGGGGGCACAGATACGCAGTATTTT
.,TRBV27,.,TRBJ1-2,CASSLSSGVKGGGYTF,TGTGCCAGCAGTTTATCGTCGGGGGTAAAAGGTGGTGGCTACACCTTC
.,TRBV7-9,TRBD1,TRBJ1-2,CASSSQGLDGYTF,TGTGCCAGCAGCTCACAGGGGCTGGATGGCTACACCTTC
.,TRBV7-2,.,TRBJ2-7,CASSLGRAFSYEQYF,TGTGCCAGCAGCTTAGGGAGAGCCTTCTCCTACGAGCAGTACTTC
.,TRBV5-8,.,TRBJ2-4,CASSLGSRGDIQYF,TGTGCCAGCAGCTTGGGTAGCAGGGGAGACATTCAGTACTTC
.,TRBV19,.,TRBJ1-3,CASRVQGSSGNTIYF,TGTGCCAGTAGGGTCCAGGGGAGCTCTGGAAACACCATATATTTT
.,TRBV7-3,TRBD1,TRBJ2-2,CASSLGSRGSDTGELFF,TGTGCCAGCAGCTTAGGGTCCAGGGGGAGTGACACCGGGGAGCTGTTTTTT
.,TRBV7-2,.,TRBJ2-1,CASSSLRVSDNEQFF,TGTGCCAGCAGCTCCCTGAGGGTCAGCGATAATGAGCAGTTCTTC
.,TRBV9,TRBD2,TRBJ2-3,CASSVEALGGADTQYF,TGTGCCAGCAGCGTAGAAGCTTTGGGGGGGGCAGATACGCAGTATTTT
.,TRBV12-5,.,TRBJ2-2,CASGPRGRGQNTGELFF,TGTGCTAGTGGTCCGCGGGGGCGGGGACAGAACACCGGGGAGCTGTTTTTT
.,TRBV19,TRBD1,TRBJ2-7,CASSNRDSPYEQYF,TGTGCCAGTAGTAACCGGGACAGCCCCTACGAGCAGTACTTC
.,TRBV6-6,TRBD2,TRBJ2-7,CASRDSGLAEQYF,TGTGCCAGCAGGGACAGCGGACTAGCCGAGCAGTACTTC
.,TRBV6-1,TRBD1,TRBJ1-4,CASSEAGRGNEKLFF,TGTGCCAGCAGTGAAGCCGGCAGGGGGAATGAAAAACTGTTTTTT
.,TRBV6-4,.,TRBJ2-3,CASSDDRRDTQYF,TGTGCCAGCAGTGACGACAGAAGAGATACGCAGTATTTT
.,TRBV5-1,.,TRBJ2-3,CASSLAIQASTDTQYF,TGCGCCAGCAGCTTGGCCATCCAGGCGAGCACAGATACGCAGTATTTT
.,TRBV19,TRBD1,TRBJ1-2,CASRTRQGRNDGYTF,TGTGCCAGTAGGACTAGACAGGGGAGAAATGACGGCTACACCTTC
few,TRBV7-9,.,TRBJ2-1,CASSFREGSYNEQFF,TGTGCCAGCAGCTTCCGTGAGGGCTCCTACAATGAGCAGTTCTTC
once,TRBV2,.,TRBJ1-1,CASSDEGRLNTEAFF,TGTGCCAGCAGTGATGAGGGTCGTTTGAACACTGAAGCTTTCTTT
once,TRBV5-6,.,TRBJ1-4,CASSLDRTKSTINEKLFF,TGTGCCAGCAGCTTGGACAGGACAAAGTCTACAATTAATGAAAAACTGTTTTTT
.,TRBV3-1/TRBV3-2,.,TRBJ1-6,CASNDGEGRISYNSPLHF,TGTGCCAGCAATGACGGGGAGGGCCGAATCTCCTATAATTCACCCCTCCACTTT
.,TRBV6-6,.,TRBJ2-7,CASSYSAGTYEQYF,TGTGCCAGCAGTTACTCGGCGGGAACCTACGAGCAGTACTTC
.,TRBV28,.,TRBJ1-1,CASSLYARDEAFF,TGTGCCAGCAGTTTATATGCCCGGGATGAAGCTTTCTTT
.,TRBV2,.,TRBJ2-2,CASSELRQNTGELFF,TGTGCCAGCAGTGAATTGCGTCAAAACACCGGGGAGCTGTTTTTT